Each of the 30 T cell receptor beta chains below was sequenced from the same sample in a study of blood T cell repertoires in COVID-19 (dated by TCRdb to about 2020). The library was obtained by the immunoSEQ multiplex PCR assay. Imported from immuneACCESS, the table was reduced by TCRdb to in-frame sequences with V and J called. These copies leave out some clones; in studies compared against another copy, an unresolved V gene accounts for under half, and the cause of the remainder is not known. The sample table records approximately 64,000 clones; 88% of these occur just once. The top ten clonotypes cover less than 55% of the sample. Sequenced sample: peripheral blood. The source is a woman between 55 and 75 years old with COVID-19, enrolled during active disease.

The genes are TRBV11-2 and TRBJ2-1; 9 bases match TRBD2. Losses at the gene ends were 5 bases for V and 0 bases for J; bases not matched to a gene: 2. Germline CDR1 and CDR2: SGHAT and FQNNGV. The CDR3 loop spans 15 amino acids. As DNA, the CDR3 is TGTGCCAGCAGCGTGACTAGCGGCTCCTACAATGAGCAGTTCTTC. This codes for CASSVTSGSYNEQFF.

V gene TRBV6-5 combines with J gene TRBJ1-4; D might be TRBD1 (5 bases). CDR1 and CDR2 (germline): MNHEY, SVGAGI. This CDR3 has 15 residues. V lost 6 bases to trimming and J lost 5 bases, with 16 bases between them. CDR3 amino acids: CASRLQGYQNEKLFF. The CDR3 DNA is TGTGCCAGCAGGCTTCAGGGTTACCAAAATGAAAAACTGTTTTTT.

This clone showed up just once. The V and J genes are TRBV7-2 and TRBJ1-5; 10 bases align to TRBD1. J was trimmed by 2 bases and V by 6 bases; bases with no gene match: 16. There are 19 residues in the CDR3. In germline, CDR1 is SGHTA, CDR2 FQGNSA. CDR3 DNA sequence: TGTGCCAGCAGTCGTACGTCCGGGACAGGGGATTTGGGCAATCAGCCCCAGCATTTT. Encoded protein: CASSRTSGTGDLGNQPQHF.

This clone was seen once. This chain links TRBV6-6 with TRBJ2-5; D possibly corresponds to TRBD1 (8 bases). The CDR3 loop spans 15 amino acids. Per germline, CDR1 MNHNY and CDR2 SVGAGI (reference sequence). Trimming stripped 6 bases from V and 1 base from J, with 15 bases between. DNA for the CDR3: TGTGCCAGCAGCCAAAGCGGGACAGGCCAAGAGACCCAGTACTTC. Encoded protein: CASSQSGTGQETQYF.

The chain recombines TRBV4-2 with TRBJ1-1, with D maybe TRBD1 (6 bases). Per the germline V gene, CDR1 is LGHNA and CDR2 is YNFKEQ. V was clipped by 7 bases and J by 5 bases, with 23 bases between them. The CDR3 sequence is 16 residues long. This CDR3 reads CASTRVGGRGDTEAFF. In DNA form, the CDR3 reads TGTGCCAGCACCCGTGTCGGGGGGCGGGGGGATACTGAAGCTTTCTTT.

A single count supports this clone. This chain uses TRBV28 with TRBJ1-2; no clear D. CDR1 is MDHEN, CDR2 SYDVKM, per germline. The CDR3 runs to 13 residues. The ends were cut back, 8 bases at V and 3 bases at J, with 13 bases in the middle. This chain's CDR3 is CASQDSAYYGYTF. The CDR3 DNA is TGTGCCAGCCAGGATTCCGCATACTATGGCTACACCTTC.

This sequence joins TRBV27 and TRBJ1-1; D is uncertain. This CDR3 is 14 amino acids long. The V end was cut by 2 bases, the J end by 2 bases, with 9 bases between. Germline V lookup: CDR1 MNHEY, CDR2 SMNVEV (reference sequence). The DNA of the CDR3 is TGTGCCAGCAGTTTACGAGGGTATAACACTGAAGCTTTCTTT. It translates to CASSLRGYNTEAFF.

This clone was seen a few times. The CDR3 DNA reads TGTGCCATCACCGACGGACAGGGGGCTAGGACCGGGGAGCTGTTTTTT. This gives the protein CAITDGQGARTGELFF. The chain links TRBV10-3 to TRBJ2-2, with 11 bases lining up with TRBD1. The CDR3 spans 16 residues. V was pared by 7 bases and J by 5 bases, with 9 bases of the junction left unmatched. The germline gives CDR1 ENHRY, CDR2 SYGVKD.

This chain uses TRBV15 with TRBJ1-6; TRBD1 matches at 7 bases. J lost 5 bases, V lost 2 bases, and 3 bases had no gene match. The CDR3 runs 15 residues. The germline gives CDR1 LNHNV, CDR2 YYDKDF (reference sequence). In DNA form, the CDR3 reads TGTGCCACCAGCAGAAGGACAGGTGATAATTCACCCCTCCACTTT. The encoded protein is CATSRRTGDNSPLHF.

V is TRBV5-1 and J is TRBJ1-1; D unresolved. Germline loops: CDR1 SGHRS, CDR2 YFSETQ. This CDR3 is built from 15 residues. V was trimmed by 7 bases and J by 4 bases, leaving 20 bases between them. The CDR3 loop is CASRPRAGEATEAFF. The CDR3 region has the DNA TGCGCCAGCCGCCCGCGGGCCGGAGAGGCCACTGAAGCTTTCTTT.

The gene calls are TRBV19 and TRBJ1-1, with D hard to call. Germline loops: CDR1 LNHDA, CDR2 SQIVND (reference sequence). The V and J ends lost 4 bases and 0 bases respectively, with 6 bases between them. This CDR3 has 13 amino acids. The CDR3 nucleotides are TGTGCCAGTAGTAGGGCCTTGAACACTGAAGCTTTCTTT. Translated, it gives CASSRALNTEAFF.

CDR3 nucleotide sequence: TGCGCCAGCAACAAGTTAGCGGGGGGGATCACAGATACGCAGTATTTT. Residues: CASNKLAGGITDTQYF. The rearrangement joins TRBV5-1 to TRBJ2-3; 11 bases line up with TRBD2. Per the germline V gene, CDR1 is SGHRS and CDR2 is YFSETQ. The length of the CDR3 is 16 residues. The ends lost 6 bases at V and 2 bases at J; junction bases unmatched: 8.

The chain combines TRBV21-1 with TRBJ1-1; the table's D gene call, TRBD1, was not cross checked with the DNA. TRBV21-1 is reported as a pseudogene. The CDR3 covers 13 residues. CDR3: CASTRQVNTEAFF. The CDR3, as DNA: TGTGCCAGCACCCGACAGGTGAACACTGAAGCTTTCTTT.

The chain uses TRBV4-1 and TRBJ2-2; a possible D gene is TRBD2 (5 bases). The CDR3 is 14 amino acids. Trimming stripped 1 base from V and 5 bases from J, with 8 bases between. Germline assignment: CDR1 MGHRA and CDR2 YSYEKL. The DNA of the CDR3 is TGCGCCAGCAGCCAAGCCGGGGAAACCGGGGAGCTGTTTTTT. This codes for CASSQAGETGELFF.

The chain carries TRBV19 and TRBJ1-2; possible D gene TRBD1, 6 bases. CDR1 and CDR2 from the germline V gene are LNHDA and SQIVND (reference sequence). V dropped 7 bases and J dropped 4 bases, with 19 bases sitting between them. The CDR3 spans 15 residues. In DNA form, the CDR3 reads TGTGCCAGTACCACGGGGGGCCTGGGCTCCTATGGCTACACCTTC. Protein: CASTTGGLGSYGYTF.

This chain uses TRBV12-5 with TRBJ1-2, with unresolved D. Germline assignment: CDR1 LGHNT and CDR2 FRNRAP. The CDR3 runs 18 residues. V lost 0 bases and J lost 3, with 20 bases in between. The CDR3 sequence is CASGLVTPLREGDYGYTF. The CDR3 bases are TGTGCTAGTGGTTTGGTTACACCCCTGAGGGAGGGCGACTATGGCTACACCTTC.

The CDR3 DNA reads TGTGCCAGCAGGCGGGAGTATGGCTACACCTTC. It translates to CASRREYGYTF. The chain links TRBV12-3 or TRBV12-4 to TRBJ1-2; no clear D gene. The CDR3 is 11 residues long. Trimming removed 6 bases from V and 5 bases from J, with 7 bases in between.

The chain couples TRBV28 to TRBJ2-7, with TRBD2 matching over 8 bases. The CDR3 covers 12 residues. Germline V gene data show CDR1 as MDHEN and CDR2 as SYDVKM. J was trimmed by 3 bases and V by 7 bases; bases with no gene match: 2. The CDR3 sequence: CASIREGYEQYF. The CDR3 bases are TGTGCCAGCATACGGGAGGGCTACGAGCAGTACTTC. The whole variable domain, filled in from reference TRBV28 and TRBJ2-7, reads DVKVTQSSRYLVKRTGEKVFLECVQDMDHENMFWYRQDPGLGLRLIYFSYDVKMKEKGDIPEGYSVSREKKERFSLILESASTNQTSMYLCASIREGYEQYFGPGTRLTVT.

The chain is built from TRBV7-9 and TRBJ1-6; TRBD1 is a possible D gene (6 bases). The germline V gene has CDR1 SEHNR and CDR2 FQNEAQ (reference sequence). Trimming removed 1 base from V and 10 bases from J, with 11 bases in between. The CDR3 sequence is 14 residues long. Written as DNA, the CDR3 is TGTGCCAGCAGCTTAGAACAGGGTACCTCACCCCTCCACTTT. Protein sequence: CASSLEQGTSPLHF.

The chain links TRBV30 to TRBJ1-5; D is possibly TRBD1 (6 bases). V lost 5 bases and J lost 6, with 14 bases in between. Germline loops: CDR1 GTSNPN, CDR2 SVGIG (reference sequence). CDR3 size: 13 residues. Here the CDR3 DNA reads TGTGCCTGGCGCCCCCAGGGGAGTCAGCCCCAGCATTTT. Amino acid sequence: CAWRPQGSQPQHF.

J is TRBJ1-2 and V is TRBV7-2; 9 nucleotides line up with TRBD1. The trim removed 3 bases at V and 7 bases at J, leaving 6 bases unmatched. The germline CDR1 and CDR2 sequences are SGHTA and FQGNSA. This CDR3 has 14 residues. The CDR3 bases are TGTGCCAGCAGCTTTGGGGACAGGGCGAGTGGCTACACCTTC. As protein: CASSFGDRASGYTF. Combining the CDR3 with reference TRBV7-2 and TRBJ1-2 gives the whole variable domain GAGVSQSPSNKVTEKGKDVELRCDPISGHTALYWYRQSLGQGLEFLIYFQGNSAPDKSGLPSDRFSAERTGGSVSTLTIQRTQQEDSAVYLCASSFGDRASGYTFGSGTRLTVV.

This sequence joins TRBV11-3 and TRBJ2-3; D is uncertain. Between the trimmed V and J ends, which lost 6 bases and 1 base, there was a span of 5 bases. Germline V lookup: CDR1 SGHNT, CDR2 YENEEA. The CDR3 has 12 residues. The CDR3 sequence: CASSPGTDTQYF. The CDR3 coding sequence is TGTGCCAGCAGTCCCGGCACAGATACGCAGTATTTT.

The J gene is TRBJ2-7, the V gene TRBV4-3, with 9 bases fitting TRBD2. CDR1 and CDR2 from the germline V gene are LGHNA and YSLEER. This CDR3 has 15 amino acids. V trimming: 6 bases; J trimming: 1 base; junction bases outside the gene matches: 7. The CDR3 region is CASSLAGATSYEQYF. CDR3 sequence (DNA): TGCGCCAGCAGTTTAGCGGGAGCGACTTCCTACGAGCAGTACTTC.

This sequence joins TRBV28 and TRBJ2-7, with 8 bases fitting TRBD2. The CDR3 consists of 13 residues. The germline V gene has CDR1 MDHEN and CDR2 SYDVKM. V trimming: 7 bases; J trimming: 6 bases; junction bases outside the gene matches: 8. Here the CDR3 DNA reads TGTGCCAGCATGGCGCCCGGGAGGGTCGAGCAGTACTTC. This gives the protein CASMAPGRVEQYF.

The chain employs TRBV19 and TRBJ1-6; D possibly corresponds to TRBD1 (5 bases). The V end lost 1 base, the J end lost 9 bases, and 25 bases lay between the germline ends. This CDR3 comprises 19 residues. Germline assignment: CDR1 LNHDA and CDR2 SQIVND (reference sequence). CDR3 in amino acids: CASSIATGPTGALLSPLHF. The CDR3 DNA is TGTGCCAGTAGTATAGCCACCGGGCCAACAGGCGCACTCCTTTCACCCCTCCACTTT.

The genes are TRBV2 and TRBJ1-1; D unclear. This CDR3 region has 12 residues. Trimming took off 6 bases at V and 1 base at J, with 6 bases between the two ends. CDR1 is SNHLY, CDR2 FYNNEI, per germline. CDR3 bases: TGTGCCAGCAGCGCCGGGAACACTGAAGCTTTCTTT. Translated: CASSAGNTEAFF.

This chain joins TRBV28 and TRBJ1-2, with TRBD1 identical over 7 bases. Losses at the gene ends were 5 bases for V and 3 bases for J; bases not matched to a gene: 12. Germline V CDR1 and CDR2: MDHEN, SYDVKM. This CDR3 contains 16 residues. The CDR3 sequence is CASSTHRGARDYGYTF. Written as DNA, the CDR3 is TGTGCCAGCAGTACACACAGGGGCGCCCGTGACTATGGCTACACCTTC.

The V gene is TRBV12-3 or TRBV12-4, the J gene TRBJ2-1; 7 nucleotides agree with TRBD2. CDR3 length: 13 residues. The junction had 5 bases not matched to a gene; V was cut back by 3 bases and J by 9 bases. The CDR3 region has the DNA TGTGCCAGCAGTTTTGGGGGGAGGGGTGAGCAGTTCTTC. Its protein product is CASSFGGRGEQFF.

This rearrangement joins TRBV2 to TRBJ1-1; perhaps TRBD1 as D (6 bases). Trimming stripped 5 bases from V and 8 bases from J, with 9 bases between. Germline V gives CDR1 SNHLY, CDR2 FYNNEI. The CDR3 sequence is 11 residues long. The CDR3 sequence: CASSFDREAFF. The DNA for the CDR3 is TGTGCCAGCAGTTTTGACAGGGAAGCTTTCTTT.

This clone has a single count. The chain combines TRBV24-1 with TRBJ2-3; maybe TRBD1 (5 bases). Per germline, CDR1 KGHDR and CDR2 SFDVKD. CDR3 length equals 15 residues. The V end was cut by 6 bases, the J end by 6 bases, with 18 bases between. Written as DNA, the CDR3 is TGTGCCACCAGTAAAGGGGCTGGCCGAAAGGATACGCAGTATTTT. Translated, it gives CATSKGAGRKDTQYF.